The sequence of this T cell receptor beta chain was determined in a study of control samples from healthy donors and cancer patients. Germline V gene lookup returns CDR1 LGHDT and CDR2 YNNKEL (reference sequence). The CDR3 contains 12 residues. Trimming shortened V by 2 bases and J by 2 bases, and 0 bases separated the two germline ends. The method was immunoSEQ multiplex PCR; TCRdb's version includes in-frame clones alone and lacks a portion of them. The sample consists of some 200,000 clones, about 95% of them appearing once. Material: blood. The chain is built from TRBV3-1 (or the pseudogene TRBV3-2) and TRBJ2-2; D is ambiguous. The clonotype comes from a man over 45 in good health. The CDR3 sequence is CASSQNTGELFF. CDR3 nucleotides: TGTGCCAGCAGCCAAAACACCGGGGAGCTGTTTTTT.